The T cell receptor beta chain described here comes from a study of cytomegalovirus exposure and HLA in healthy donors. Background on the study: Early release data held tens of millions of unique TCRs from HLA-typed donors. Study conclusions and caveats: Reports indicated that the classifier achieved high specificity and sensitivity in diagnosing cytomegalovirus status. A later analysis appeared to link common viral pathogens to several of the most significant clusters. TCR beta V- and J-gene trimming was later associated with a missense DCLRE1C variant.

The CDR3 is 14 residues long. CDR1 and CDR2 from the germline V gene are SEHNR and FQNEAQ (reference sequence). As for this clone: Its antigen remains unknown. At one of its ends the junction is not consistent with the germline gene, which may arise from a read error.

Use of 60 Vbeta and 13 Jbeta primers characterized the PCR. The method was immunoSEQ multiplex PCR; TCRdb's version includes in-frame clones alone and lacks a portion of them. The data contain over 150,000 clones, just under 85% of them singletons. This clonotype originated in a girl between 10 and 17 years old in good health and CMV-seropositive. Sequenced: PBMCs. This chain links TRBV7-9 with TRBJ1-2; D is perhaps TRBD1 (5 bases). The CDR3 DNA reads as TGTGCCAGCAGCTTAGATGCGTGGCACAGTCGGGGGGACTTC. It yields the protein CASSLDAWHSRGDF. Full variable domain (outside the CDR3, taken from reference TRBV7-9 and TRBJ1-2): DTGVSQNPRHKITKRGQNVTFRCDPISEHNRLYWYRQTLGQGPEFLTYFQNEAQLEKSRLLSDRFSAERPKGSFSTLEIQRTEQGDSAMYLCASSLDAWHSRGDFGSGTRLTVV.